This T cell receptor (beta chain) was documented in a study of shared T cell receptors in the human thymus. Trimming cost V 6 bases and J 3 bases, with 18 bases left between them. This CDR3 has 16 residues. The V gene's germline CDR1 is MDHEN and CDR2 SYDVKM. Assay used: immunoSEQ multiplex PCR; TCRdb lists only in-frame clones, some missing. The profile shows 640,000 or so clones, more than 70% of them singletons. This sample was also put to use in a study of human thymus T cells. As reported in that work: Obtained as resections during corrective heart surgery, the thymus tissue was then studied. Gene usage (both V and J) appeared biased in thymic and blood repertoires.

This clonotype was obtained from a boy younger than two with a congenital heart defect. This sequence joins TRBV28 and TRBJ1-5, with D unclear. Sequenced input: thymocytes. The CDR3 is CASSPVWTELNQPQHF. CDR3 coding DNA: TGTGCCAGCAGCCCGGTCTGGACTGAGCTCAATCAGCCCCAGCATTTT.